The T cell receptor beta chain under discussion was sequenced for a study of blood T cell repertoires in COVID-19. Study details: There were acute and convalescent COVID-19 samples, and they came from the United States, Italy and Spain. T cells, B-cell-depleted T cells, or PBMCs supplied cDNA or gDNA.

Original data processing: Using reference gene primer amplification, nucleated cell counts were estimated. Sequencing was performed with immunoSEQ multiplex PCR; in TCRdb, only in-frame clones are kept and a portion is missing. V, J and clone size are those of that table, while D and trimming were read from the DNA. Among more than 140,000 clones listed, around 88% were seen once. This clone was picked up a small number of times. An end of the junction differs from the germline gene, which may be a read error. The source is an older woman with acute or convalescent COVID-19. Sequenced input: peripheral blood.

CDR3 coding DNA: TGTACCAGCAGCTTCGCCTGGGGCAGCAATTCACCCCTCCACTTT. Amino acid sequence: CTSSFAWGSNSPLHF. The V gene is TRBV5-4, the J gene TRBJ1-6, with TRBD1 as a possible D gene (5 bases). The CDR3 spans 15 residues. Germline V gene lookup returns CDR1 SGHNT and CDR2 YYREEE (reference sequence).